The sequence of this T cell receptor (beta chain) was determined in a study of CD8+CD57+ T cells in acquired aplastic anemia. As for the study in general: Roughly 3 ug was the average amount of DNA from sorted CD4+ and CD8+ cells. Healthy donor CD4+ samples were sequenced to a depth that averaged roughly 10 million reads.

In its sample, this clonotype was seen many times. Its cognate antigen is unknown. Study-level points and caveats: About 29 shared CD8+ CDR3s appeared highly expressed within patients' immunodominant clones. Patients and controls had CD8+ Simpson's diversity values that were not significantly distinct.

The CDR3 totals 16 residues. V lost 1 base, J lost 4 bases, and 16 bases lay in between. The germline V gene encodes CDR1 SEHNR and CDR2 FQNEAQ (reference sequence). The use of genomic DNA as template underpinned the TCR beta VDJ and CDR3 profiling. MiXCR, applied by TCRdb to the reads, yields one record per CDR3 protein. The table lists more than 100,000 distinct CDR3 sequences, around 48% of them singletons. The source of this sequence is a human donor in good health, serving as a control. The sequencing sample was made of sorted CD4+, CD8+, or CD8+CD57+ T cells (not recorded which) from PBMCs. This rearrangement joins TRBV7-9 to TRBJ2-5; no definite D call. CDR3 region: CASSLGIDDRLETQYF. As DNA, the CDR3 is TGTGCCAGCAGCTTAGGGATAGACGACCGGCTAGAGACCCAGTACTTC.